These T cell receptor beta chains were read from a single sample in a study of blood T cell repertoires in COVID-19. Repertoires were generated with immunoSEQ multiplex PCR, while TCRdb's copy carries only in-frame clones and drops some. Of about 220,000 clones listed, about 80% are singletons. The source material was peripheral blood. The receptors were sampled from a woman aged 30 to 39 who had recovered from COVID-19. The CDR3 runs from the conserved cysteine through the conserved F or W. Each record gives: D gene, clone size, J gene, V gene, CDR3 DNA, CDR3 protein. D genes are given only for firm matches. Clone size is given for some rows only: seen once, a few or many times, or a class if the clone is expanded.

d_gene: TRBD2; abundance: few; j_gene: TRBJ2-4; v_gene: TRBV5-4; CDR3nt: TGTGCCAGCAGTCCGGGAGGGTTCGCCAAAAACATTCAGTACTTC; CDR3aa: CASSPGGFAKNIQYF
d_gene: TRBD1; abundance: few; j_gene: TRBJ1-2; v_gene: TRBV6-1; CDR3nt: TGTGCCAGCAGTGATGCATTGACAGGGGGTGGCGGCTATGGCTACACCTTC; CDR3aa: CASSDALTGGGGYGYTF
d_gene: TRBD1; abundance: NA; j_gene: TRBJ2-1; v_gene: TRBV3-1/TRBV3-2; CDR3nt: TGTGCCAGCAGGACAGGGGCTTCCTACAATGAGCAGTTCTTC; CDR3aa: CASRTGASYNEQFF
d_gene: NA; abundance: NA; j_gene: TRBJ2-3; v_gene: TRBV6-6; CDR3nt: TGTGCCAGCGTAAGTCGGGGGAGCACAGATACGCAGTATTTT; CDR3aa: CASVSRGSTDTQYF
d_gene: NA; abundance: NA; j_gene: TRBJ2-7; v_gene: TRBV28; CDR3nt: TGTGCCAGCAGTTCTCCGACTGAGAGGAGCTCCTACGAGCAGTACTTC; CDR3aa: CASSSPTERSSYEQYF
d_gene: NA; abundance: NA; j_gene: TRBJ2-1; v_gene: TRBV28; CDR3nt: TGTGCCAGCAGTCTTACTAGGAGGCAGTTCTTC; CDR3aa: CASSLTRRQFF
d_gene: NA; abundance: NA; j_gene: TRBJ2-2; v_gene: TRBV9; CDR3nt: TGTGCCAGCAGCGGAAAAACGCTCGGACTGAACACCGGGGAGCTGTTTTTT; CDR3aa: CASSGKTLGLNTGELFF
d_gene: TRBD2; abundance: NA; j_gene: TRBJ2-3; v_gene: TRBV14; CDR3nt: TGTGCCAGCAGCCAAAATCTTGGCGGGAGAACGGGCTATACGCAGTATTTT; CDR3aa: CASSQNLGGRTGYTQYF
d_gene: NA; abundance: NA; j_gene: TRBJ2-5; v_gene: TRBV9; CDR3nt: TGTGCCAGCAGCGTCCTACAGGGACAAGGCGAGACCCAGTACTTC; CDR3aa: CASSVLQGQGETQYF
d_gene: NA; abundance: NA; j_gene: TRBJ1-2; v_gene: TRBV4-2; CDR3nt: TGTGCCAGCAGCCAAGAATGGGGGGGCGTAGGCTACACCTTC; CDR3aa: CASSQEWGGVGYTF